The 3 T cell receptor beta chains given below trace back to one sample, sequenced in a study of regulatory T cells in long-lasting Graves disease (dated by TCRdb to the early 2020s). The time point label here, explained by the study, means: newly diagnosed GD, antithyroid drugs for less than 3 months. For both TCR sequencing and RNA sequencing, RNA was extracted from PBMCs in TRIzol. The library came from multiplex PCR. This sample was sequenced with an Illumina HiSeq 4000. TCR beta libraries were built with iRepertoire HTBI primers and Arm-PCR amplification of CDR3 regions. The raw public data were reprocessed by TCRdb itself: fastp quality trimming at Q25, MiXCR clonotype calling, in-frame beta chains only. Each CDR3 protein gets just one entry, which takes the most common genes and DNA from the rows behind it. Present in this sample are 450,000 to 700,000 distinct CDR3 sequences, roughly 12% of which were seen just once. In total, the top ten clones hold more than 8.5% of the sample.

The sample was also linked to a second study, of T cells in Graves' hyperthyroidism and ophthalmopathy.

The sample in question was peripheral blood mononuclear cells (PBMCs), obtained at new diagnosis, from a patient treated with antithyroid drugs. These TCRs come from a man younger than 45 with Graves disease. Donor details come from another sample of the same person, matched by shared clones.

The rearrangement joins TRBV12-3 or TRBV12-4 to TRBJ2-2; D is possibly TRBD1 (5 bases). V lost 6 bases and J 2 bases, leaving 13 bases between the germline ends. This CDR3 comprises 15 residues. CDR3 sequence reads: CASSQDRTNTGELFF. As DNA, the CDR3 is TGTGCCAGCAGCCAAGACAGAACCAACACCGGGGAGCTGTTTTTT.

This clonotype has at least ten counts. The rearrangement joins TRBV7-9 to TRBJ2-1, with TRBD1 matching 8 bases. The CDR3 runs 14 residues. V lost 3 bases, J lost 7 bases, and 5 bases stayed unmatched. The germline V gene has CDR1 SEHNR and CDR2 FQNEAQ (reference sequence). CDR3 sequence (DNA): TGTGCCAGCAGCTTGGACAGGGTATTAAATGAGCAGTTCTTC. Translating it yields CASSLDRVLNEQFF.

This clonotype occurred many times. The chain has TRBV2 and TRBJ1-1; D is unresolved. This CDR3 is built from 12 residues. Between the trimmed V and J ends, which lost 6 bases and 6 bases, there was a span of 11 bases. The germline gives CDR1 SNHLY, CDR2 FYNNEI. Here the CDR3 DNA reads TGTGCCAGCAGAACCGGGAGGCCTGAAGCTTTCTTT. This translates into CASRTGRPEAFF.